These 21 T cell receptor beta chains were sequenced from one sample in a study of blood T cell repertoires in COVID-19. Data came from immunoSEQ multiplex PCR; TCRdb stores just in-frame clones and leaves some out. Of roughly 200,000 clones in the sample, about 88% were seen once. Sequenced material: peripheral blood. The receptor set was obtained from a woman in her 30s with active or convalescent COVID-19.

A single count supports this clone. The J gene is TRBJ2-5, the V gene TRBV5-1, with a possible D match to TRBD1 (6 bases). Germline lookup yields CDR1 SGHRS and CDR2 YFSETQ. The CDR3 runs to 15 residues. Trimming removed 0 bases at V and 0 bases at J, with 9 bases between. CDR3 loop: CASSLAGHHQETQYF. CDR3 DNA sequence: TGCGCCAGCAGCTTGGCGGGACACCACCAAGAGACCCAGTACTTC. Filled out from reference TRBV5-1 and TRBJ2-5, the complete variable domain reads KAGVTQTPRYLIKTRGQQVTLSCSPISGHRSVSWYQQTPGQGLQFLFEYFSETQRNKGNFPGRFSGRQFSNSRSEMNVSTLELGDSALYLCASSLAGHHQETQYFGPGTRLLVL.

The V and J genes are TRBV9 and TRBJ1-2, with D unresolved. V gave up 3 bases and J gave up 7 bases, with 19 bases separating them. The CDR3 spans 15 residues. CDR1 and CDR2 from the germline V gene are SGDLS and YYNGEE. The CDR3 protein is CASSGYRETRRGYTF. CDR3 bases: TGTGCCAGCAGCGGTTACAGAGAAACTAGACGTGGCTACACCTTC.

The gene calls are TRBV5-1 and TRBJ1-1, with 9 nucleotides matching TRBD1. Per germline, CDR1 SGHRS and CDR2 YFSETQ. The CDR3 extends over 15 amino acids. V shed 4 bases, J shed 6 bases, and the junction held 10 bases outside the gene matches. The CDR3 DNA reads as TGCGCCAGCAGCCCAGGCGGGACAGGGATCGCTGAAGCTTTCTTT. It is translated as CASSPGGTGIAEAFF. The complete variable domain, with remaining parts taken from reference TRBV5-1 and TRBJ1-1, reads KAGVTQTPRYLIKTRGQQVTLSCSPISGHRSVSWYQQTPGQGLQFLFEYFSETQRNKGNFPGRFSGRQFSNSRSEMNVSTLELGDSALYLCASSPGGTGIAEAFFGQGTRLTVV.

The chain's CDR3 is CASSRREKETQYF. The CDR3 coding sequence is TGTGCCAGCAGTCGCCGGGAAAAAGAGACCCAGTACTTC. The rearrangement links TRBV9 to TRBJ2-5, with a tentative D call TRBD2 (5 bases). With 5 bases removed from V and 3 bases from J, the gap between germline ends came to 11 bases. Germline CDR1 reads SGDLS; CDR2 reads YYNGEE. This CDR3 comprises 13 residues.

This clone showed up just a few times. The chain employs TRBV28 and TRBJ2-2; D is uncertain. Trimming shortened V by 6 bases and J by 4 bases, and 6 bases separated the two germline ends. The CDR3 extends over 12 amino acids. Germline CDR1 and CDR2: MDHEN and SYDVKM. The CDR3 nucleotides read TGTGCCAGCAGCTGGAGCACCGGGGAGCTGTTTTTT. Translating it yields CASSWSTGELFF.

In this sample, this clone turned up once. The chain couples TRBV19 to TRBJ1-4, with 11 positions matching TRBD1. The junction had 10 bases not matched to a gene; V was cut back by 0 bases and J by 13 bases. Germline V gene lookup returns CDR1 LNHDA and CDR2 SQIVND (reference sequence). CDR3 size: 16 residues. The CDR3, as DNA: TGTGCCAGTAGTATAGATGGCCGGACAGGGGGCGCGGGACTGTTTTTT. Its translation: CASSIDGRTGGAGLFF.

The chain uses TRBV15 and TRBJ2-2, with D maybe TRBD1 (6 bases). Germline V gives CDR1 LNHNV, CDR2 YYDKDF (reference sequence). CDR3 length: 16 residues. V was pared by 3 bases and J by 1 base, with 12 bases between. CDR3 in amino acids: CATSRGARGNTGELFF. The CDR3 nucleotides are TGTGCCACCAGCAGGGGGGCTAGGGGGAACACCGGGGAGCTGTTTTTT.

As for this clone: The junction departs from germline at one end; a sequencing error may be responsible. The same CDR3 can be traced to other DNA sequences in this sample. The CDR3 sequence: CATSQQPLTEAFF. CDR3 sequence (DNA): TGTGCCACCAGTCAACAACCTCTGACTGAAGCCTTCTTT. V is TRBV24-1 and J is TRBJ1-1; D remains ambiguous. Germline assignment: CDR1 KGHDR and CDR2 SFDVKD. This CDR3 spans 13 amino acids.

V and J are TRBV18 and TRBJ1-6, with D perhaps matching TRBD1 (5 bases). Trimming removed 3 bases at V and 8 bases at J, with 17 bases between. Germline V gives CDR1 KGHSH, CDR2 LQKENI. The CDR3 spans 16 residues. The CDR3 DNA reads TGTGCCAGCTCACCCGTCCCGAGGTCCAGGGATTCACCCCTCCACTTT. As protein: CASSPVPRSRDSPLHF.

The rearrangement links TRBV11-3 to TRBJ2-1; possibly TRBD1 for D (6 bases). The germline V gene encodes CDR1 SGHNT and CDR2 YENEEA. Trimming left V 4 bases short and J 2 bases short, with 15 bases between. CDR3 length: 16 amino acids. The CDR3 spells CASSWWTAMAYNEQFF. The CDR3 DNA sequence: TGTGCCAGCAGCTGGTGGACAGCTATGGCCTACAATGAGCAGTTCTTC.

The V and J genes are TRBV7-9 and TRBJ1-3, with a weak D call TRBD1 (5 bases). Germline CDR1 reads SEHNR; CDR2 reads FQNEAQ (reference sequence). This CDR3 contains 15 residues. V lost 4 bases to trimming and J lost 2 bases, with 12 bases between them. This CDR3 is CASSWGGGAGNTIYF. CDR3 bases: TGTGCCAGCAGCTGGGGGGGAGGAGCTGGAAACACCATATATTTT. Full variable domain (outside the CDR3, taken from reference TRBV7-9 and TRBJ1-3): DTGVSQNPRHKITKRGQNVTFRCDPISEHNRLYWYRQTLGQGPEFLTYFQNEAQLEKSRLLSDRFSAERPKGSFSTLEIQRTEQGDSAMYLCASSWGGGAGNTIYFGEGSWLTVV.

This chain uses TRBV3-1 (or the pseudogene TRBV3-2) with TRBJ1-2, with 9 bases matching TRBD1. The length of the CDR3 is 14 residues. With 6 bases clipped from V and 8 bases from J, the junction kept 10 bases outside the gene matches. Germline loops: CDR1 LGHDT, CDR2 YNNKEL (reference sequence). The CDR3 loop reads CASRPTGGSRGYTF. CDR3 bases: TGTGCCAGCAGGCCTACAGGGGGCTCCCGGGGCTACACCTTC.

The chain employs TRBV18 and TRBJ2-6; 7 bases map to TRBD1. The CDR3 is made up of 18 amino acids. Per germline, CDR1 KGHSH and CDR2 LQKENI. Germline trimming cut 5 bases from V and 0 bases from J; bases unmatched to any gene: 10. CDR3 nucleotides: TGTGCCAGCTCAGTGAACAGGGGTCCCTACTCTGGGGCCAACGTCCTGACTTTC. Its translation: CASSVNRGPYSGANVLTF. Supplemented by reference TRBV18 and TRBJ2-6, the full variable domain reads NAGVMQNPRHLVRRRGQEARLRCSPMKGHSHVYWYRQLPEEGLKFMVYLQKENIIDESGMPKERFSAEFPKEGPSILRIQQVVRGDSAAYFCASSVNRGPYSGANVLTFGAGSRLTVL.

CDR3 region: CASSAAGTNQETQYF. The DNA of the CDR3 is TGTGCCAGTAGTGCCGCCGGGACAAACCAAGAGACCCAGTACTTC. This chain uses TRBV19 with TRBJ2-5; D may be TRBD1 (6 bases). CDR1 is LNHDA, CDR2 SQIVND, per germline (reference sequence). The CDR3 is made up of 15 amino acids. V was cut by 5 bases and J by 0 bases, with 13 bases left in between.

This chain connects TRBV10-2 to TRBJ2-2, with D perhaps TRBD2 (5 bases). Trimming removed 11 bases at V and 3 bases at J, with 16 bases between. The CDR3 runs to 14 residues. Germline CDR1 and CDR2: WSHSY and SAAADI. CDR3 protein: CARRPRADTGELFF. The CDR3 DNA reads TGCGCCCGCCGCCCGCGGGCGGACACCGGGGAGCTGTTTTTT.

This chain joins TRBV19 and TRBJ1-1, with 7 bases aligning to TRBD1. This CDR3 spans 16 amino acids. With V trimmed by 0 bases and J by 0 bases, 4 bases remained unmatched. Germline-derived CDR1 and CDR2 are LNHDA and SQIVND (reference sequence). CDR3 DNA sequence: TGTGCCAGTAGTATAGATGTGCAGGGGGTGAACACTGAAGCTTTCTTT. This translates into CASSIDVQGVNTEAFF. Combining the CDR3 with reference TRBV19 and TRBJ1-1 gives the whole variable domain DGGITQSPKYLFRKEGQNVTLSCEQNLNHDAMYWYRQDPGQGLRLIYYSQIVNDFQKGDIAEGYSVSREKKESFPLTVTSAQKNPTAFYLCASSIDVQGVNTEAFFGQGTRLTVV.

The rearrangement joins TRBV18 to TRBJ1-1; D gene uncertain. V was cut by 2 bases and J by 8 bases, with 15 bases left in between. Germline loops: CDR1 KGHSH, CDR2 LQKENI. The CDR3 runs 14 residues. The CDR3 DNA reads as TGTGCCAGCTCACCATCAGAATACTTGAGGGAAGCTTTCTTT. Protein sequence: CASSPSEYLREAFF.

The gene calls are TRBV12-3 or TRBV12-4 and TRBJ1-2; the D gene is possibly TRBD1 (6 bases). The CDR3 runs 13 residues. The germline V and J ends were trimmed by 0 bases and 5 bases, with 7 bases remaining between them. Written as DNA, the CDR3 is TGTGCCAGCAGTTTAGCGCAGGGGTATGGCTACACCTTC. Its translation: CASSLAQGYGYTF.

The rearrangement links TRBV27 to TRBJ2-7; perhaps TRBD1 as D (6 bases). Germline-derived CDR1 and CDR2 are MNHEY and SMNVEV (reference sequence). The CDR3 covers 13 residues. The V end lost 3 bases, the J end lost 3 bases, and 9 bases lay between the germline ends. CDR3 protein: CASSLQGNYEQYF. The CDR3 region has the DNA TGTGCCAGCAGTTTGCAGGGGAACTACGAGCAGTACTTC.

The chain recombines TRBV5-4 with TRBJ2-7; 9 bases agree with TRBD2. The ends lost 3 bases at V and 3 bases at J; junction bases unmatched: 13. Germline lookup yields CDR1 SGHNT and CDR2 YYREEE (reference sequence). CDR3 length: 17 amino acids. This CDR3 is CASSSLGVAGGLYEQYF. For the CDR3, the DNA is TGTGCCAGCAGCTCGCTTGGAGTGGCGGGGGGGCTCTACGAGCAGTACTTC.

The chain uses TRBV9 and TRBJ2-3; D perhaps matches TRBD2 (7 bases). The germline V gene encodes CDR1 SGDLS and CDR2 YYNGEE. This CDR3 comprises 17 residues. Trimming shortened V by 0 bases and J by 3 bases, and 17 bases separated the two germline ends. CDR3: CASSVGVAGASTDTQYF. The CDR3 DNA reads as TGTGCCAGCAGCGTAGGGGTCGCGGGGGCAAGTACAGATACGCAGTATTTT.